Sequencing of this TCR beta chain was carried out in a study of T cell responses to AZD1222 COVID-19 vaccine. Study-wide context: Second-dose schedules of about 4 or about 12 weeks were combined. Whole-study results and caveats: Baseline seropositivity occurred in only a handful of AZD1222 recipients. The sample set comprised mostly white British donors with more females, and clonal diversity was possibly underestimated. Mapped onto spike, vaccine-associated CD4 TCRs spanned it and were dominant at 160-218 and 743-854.

Note on this clone: The antigen is not known.

The assay was immunoSEQ multiplex PCR, and TCRdb's table has in-frame clones only and misses some. The sample carries 100,000 to 150,000 clones, less than 95% recorded once. The sample in question was peripheral blood, obtained on day 0 of AZD1222 vaccination. The clonotype was recovered from an adult in good health.

DNA of the CDR3: TGCAGCGCTAGGGACATGTACTACGAGCAGTACTTC. It yields the protein CSARDMYYEQYF. V gene TRBV29-1 combines with J gene TRBJ2-7, with TRBD1 as a possible D gene (6 bases). The ends were cut back, 7 bases at V and 3 bases at J, with 13 bases in the middle. The CDR3 is 12 amino acids. The V gene's germline CDR1 is SQVTM and CDR2 ANQGSEA.